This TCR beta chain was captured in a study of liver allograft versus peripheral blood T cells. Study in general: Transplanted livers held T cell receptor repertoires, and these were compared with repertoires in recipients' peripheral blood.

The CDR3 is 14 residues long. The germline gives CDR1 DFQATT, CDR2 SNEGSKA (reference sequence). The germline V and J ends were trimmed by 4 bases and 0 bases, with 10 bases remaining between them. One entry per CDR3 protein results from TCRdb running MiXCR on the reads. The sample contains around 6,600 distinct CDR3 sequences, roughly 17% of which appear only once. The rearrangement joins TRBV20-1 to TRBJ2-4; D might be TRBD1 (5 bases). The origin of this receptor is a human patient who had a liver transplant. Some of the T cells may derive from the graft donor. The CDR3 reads CSAIKTVAKNIQYF. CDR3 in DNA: TGCAGTGCTATTAAGACAGTAGCCAAAAACATTCAGTACTTC.